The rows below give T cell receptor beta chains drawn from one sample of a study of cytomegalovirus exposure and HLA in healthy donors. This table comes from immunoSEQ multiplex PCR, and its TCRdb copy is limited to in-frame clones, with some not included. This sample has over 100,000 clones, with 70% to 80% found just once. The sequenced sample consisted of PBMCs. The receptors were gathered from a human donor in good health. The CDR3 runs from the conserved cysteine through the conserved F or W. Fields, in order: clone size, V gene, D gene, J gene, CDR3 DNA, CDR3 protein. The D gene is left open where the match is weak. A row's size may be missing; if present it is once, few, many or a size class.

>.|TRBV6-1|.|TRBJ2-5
TGTGCCAGCAGACTACAGGGAAGAGAGACCCAGTACTTC
CASRLQGRETQYF
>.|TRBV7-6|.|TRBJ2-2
TGTGCCAGCAGCCCAGGGGACACCGGGGAGCTGTTTTTT
CASSPGDTGELFF
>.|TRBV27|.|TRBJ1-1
TGTGCCAGCAGTAGAATTGGGCACACTGAAGCTTTCTTT
CASSRIGHTEAFF
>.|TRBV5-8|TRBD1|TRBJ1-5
TGTGCCAGCAGCCCTGGGGACAGGAACGACAATCAGCCCCAGCATTTT
CASSPGDRNDNQPQHF
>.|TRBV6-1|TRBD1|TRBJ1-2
TGTGCCAGCAGTGCGCAGGGGGCGGATGGCTACACCTTC
CASSAQGADGYTF
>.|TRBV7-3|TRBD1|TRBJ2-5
TGTGCCAGCAGCCCGGGGACAGGGGTACAGGAGACCCAGTACTTC
CASSPGTGVQETQYF
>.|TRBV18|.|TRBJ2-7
TGTGTCAGCTCACCTCGGGACTTCTACGAGCAGTACTTC
CVSSPRDFYEQYF
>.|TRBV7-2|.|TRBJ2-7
TGTGCCAGCAGCTCCCAAGAGGGCTCTTCCTACGAGCAGTACTTC
CASSSQEGSSYEQYF
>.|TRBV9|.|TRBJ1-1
TGTGCCAGCAGCGAACCTTCCGGGGGGGCCCCGCACACTGAAGCTTTCTTT
CASSEPSGGAPHTEAFF
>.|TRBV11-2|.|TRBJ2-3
TGTGCCAGCAGCTTAACTCACAGGTCCCCTTCAGATACGCAGTATTTT
CASSLTHRSPSDTQYF
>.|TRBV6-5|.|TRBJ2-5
TGTGCCAGCAGTTACTCCCCAGGAGGGCAAGAGACCCAGTACTTC
CASSYSPGGQETQYF
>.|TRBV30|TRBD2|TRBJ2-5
TGTGCGTGGACTAGCGGGGGGGTAGAGACCCAGTACTTC
CAWTSGGVETQYF
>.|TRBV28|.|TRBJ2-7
TGTGCCAGCAGACCCGACAGTTACGAGCAGTACTTC
CASRPDSYEQYF
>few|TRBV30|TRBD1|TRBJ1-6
TGTGCCTGTTCCGACAGGGGGCTTTATTCACCCCTCCACTTT
CACSDRGLYSPLHF
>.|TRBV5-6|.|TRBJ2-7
TGTGCCAGCAGCTTGTTCGGGGACTTTATTATCGCCGAATACGAGCAGTACTTC
CASSLFGDFIIAEYEQYF
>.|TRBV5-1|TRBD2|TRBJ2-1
TGCGCCAGCAGTCTGACTAGCGGCAGGGGCAATGAGCAGTTCTTC
CASSLTSGRGNEQFF
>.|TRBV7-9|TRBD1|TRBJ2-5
TGTGCCAGCAGCTCCCTTGTGGGGGACAGGGAGACCCAGTACTTC
CASSSLVGDRETQYF
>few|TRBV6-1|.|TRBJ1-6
TGTGCCAGCCAATACTACAGGGCGGGTAGCGCCCTCCACTTT
CASQYYRAGSALHF
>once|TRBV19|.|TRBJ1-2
TGTGCCAGTAGGAAACTCCCCTATGGCTACACCTTC
CASRKLPYGYTF
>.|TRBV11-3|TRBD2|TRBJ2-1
TGTGCCAGCAGCTTAAGGGCGGGAGGGCGGAATGAGCAGTTCTTC
CASSLRAGGRNEQFF
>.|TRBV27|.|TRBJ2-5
TGTGCCAGCATCTCTGCCGGGGGGACCCAGTACTTC
CASISAGGTQYF
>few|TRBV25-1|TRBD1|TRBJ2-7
TGTGCCAGCAGTGCGCCCGGACAGGGAGTAGACGAGCAGTACTTC
CASSAPGQGVDEQYF
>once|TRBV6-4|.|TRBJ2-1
TGTGCCAGCAGTCCCATGGCGGGACCGGGCAATGAGCAGTTCTTC
CASSPMAGPGNEQFF
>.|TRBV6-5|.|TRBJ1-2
TGTGCCAGCAGGGACTACAACGATAACTATGGCTACACCTTC
CASRDYNDNYGYTF
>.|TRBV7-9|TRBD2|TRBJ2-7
TGTGCCAGCAGCCCGGGACTAGGACTCTACGAGCAGTACTTC
CASSPGLGLYEQYF
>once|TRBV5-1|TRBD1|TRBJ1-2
TGCGCCAGCAGCTTGGAGGGTCAGGGGGCAGCTCATGGCTACACCTTC
CASSLEGQGAAHGYTF
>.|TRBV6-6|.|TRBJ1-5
TGTGCCAGCAGTTACTCGGGACAAAATAGCAATCAGCCCCAGCATTTT
CASSYSGQNSNQPQHF
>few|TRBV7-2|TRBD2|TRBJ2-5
TGTGCCAGCAGCCATGTAGCGGGGGGGCAAGAGACCCAGTACTTC
CASSHVAGGQETQYF
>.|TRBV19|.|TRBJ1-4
TGTGCCAGTAGTATTGTAGCAACTAATGAAAAACTGTTTTTT
CASSIVATNEKLFF
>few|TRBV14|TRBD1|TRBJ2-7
TGTGCCAGCAGCCAGGGACAGGGTGTGCGGTACGAGCAGTACTTC
CASSQGQGVRYEQYF
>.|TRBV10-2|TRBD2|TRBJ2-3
TGCGCCAGCAGGACTAGCGGGATATCAGATACGCAGTATTTT
CASRTSGISDTQYF
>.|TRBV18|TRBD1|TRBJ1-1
TGTGCCAGCTCATCGGGACAGGGGCAGAACACTGAAGCTTTCTTT
CASSSGQGQNTEAFF
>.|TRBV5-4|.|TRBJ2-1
TGTGCCAGCAGCTTGAGGGGGGGCCGCTACAATGAGCAGTTCTTC
CASSLRGGRYNEQFF
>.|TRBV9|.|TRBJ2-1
TGTGCCAGCAGCGTAGACCAGGGATCCTCCTACAATGAGCAGTTCTTC
CASSVDQGSSYNEQFF
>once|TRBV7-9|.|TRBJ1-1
TGTGCCAGCAGCGACTCGGACAGAGGAGCTTTCTTT
CASSDSDRGAFF
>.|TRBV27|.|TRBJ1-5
TGTGCCAGCAGTTTAACGGGGAATAGCAATCAGCCCCAGCATTTT
CASSLTGNSNQPQHF
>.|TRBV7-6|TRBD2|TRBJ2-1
TGTGCCAGCAGCTTAGGTGCTAGCGGAGACAATGAGCAGTTCTTC
CASSLGASGDNEQFF
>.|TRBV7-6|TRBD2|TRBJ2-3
TGTGCCAGCAGCTTAGGGGCTAGCGGGGGGGCCACAGATACGCAGTATTTT
CASSLGASGGATDTQYF
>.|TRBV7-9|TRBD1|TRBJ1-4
TGTGCCAGCAGCTCTGACAGGGGCAGGGAACTGTTTTTT
CASSSDRGRELFF
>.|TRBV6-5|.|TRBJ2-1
TGTGCCAGCAGTTACCAGGGTAGCTCCTACAATGAGCAGTTCTTC
CASSYQGSSYNEQFF
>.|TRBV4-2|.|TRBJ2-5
TGTGCCAGCAGCCAAGTCAGGGGTGAGACCCAGTACTTC
CASSQVRGETQYF
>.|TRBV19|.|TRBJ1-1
TGTGCTGATCTAGACAGTTACAAAGCTTTCTTT
CADLDSYKAFF
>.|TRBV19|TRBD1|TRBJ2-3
TGTGCCAGTAGTATGTTGGGGACAGGAACTAGCACAGATACGCAGTATTTT
CASSMLGTGTSTDTQYF
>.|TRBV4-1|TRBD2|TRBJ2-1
TGCGCCAGCGGGACCGTTAGCGGGGACTCCTACAATGAGCAGTTCTTC
CASGTVSGDSYNEQFF
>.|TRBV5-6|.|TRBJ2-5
TGTGCCAGCAGCTTGGTCGGGTCCTATCTACAAGAGACCCAGTACTTC
CASSLVGSYLQETQYF
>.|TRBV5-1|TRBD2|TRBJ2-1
TGCGCCAGCAGCCTGGGGACTAACAATGAGCAGTTCTTC
CASSLGTNNEQFF
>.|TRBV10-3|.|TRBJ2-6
TGTGCCATCAACCCAGGGTCTGGGGCCAACGTCCTGACTTTC
CAINPGSGANVLTF
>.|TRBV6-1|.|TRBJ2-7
TGTGCCAGCAGTGAGTCACAGGGTAGCTCCTACGAGCAGTACTTC
CASSESQGSSYEQYF